This TCR beta chain comes out of a study of cytomegalovirus exposure and HLA in healthy donors. Findings and limits, study-wide: Reported findings show TCR beta sequences accurately forecast HLA-A and HLA-B alleles in most subjects. TCR beta chain V- and J-gene trimming was linked, in a later analysis, to a missense variant in DCLRE1C. Most of the CMV-associated TCR beta chains (in a later analysis) appeared to be HLA-restricted.

The CDR3 is 23 residues long. After removal of 0 bases from V and 0 bases from J, the junction contained 22 bases not matched to a gene. Germline V gene sequence: CDR1 LNHNV, CDR2 YYDKDF (reference sequence). This clone was seen only once. Its matching antigen is unknown. The PCR made use of 60 Vbeta and 13 Jbeta primers. The data were produced by immunoSEQ multiplex PCR, yet TCRdb's version contains in-frame clones alone and is incomplete. The data hold 150,000 to 200,000 clones, with just under 85% observed a single time. This TCR derives from a girl between 5 and 17 years old in good health and CMV-seropositive. The sequencing input was PBMCs. The genes are TRBV15 and TRBJ2-3; 9 bases line up with TRBD2. CDR3 nucleotides: TGTGCCACCAGCAGAGATGCTGGACTAGCGCTTATAGTTTTGGGGGCTAGCACAGATACGCAGTATTTT. It translates to CATSRDAGLALIVLGASTDTQYF.